This TCR beta chain appears in the sequencing data of a study of early T cells in non-severe SARS-CoV-2 infection. Study-level background: Bulk RNA isolated from unsorted whole blood underwent sequencing; chains were not paired. Whole-study findings and limits: The matching step, a VDJdb search, favored anti-spike CD8 responses and missed private and CD4 specificities.

Looked up from germline, CDR1 is LNHDA and CDR2 is SQIVND (reference sequence). Trimming stripped 3 bases from V and 5 bases from J, with 13 bases between. CDR3 length equals 14 residues. For this clonotype: Its antigen remains unidentified.

The library protocol tagged individual cDNA molecules with unique molecular identifiers. TCRdb redid the calling of the 5' RACE reads with MiXCR, one entry per CDR3 protein. Of 90,000 to 120,000 distinct CDR3 sequences in the sample, approximately 12% were seen once. The specimen was whole blood. This clonotype originated in an adult who was a healthcare worker with PCR-confirmed SARS-CoV-2 infection or an uninfected control (not recorded which). The chain carries TRBV19 and TRBJ1-1; perhaps TRBD1 as D (6 bases). CDR3 DNA sequence: TGTGCCAGTAGTATTCTCGGGGGCGGGACTGAAGCTTTCTTT. Translated, it gives CASSILGGGTEAFF.